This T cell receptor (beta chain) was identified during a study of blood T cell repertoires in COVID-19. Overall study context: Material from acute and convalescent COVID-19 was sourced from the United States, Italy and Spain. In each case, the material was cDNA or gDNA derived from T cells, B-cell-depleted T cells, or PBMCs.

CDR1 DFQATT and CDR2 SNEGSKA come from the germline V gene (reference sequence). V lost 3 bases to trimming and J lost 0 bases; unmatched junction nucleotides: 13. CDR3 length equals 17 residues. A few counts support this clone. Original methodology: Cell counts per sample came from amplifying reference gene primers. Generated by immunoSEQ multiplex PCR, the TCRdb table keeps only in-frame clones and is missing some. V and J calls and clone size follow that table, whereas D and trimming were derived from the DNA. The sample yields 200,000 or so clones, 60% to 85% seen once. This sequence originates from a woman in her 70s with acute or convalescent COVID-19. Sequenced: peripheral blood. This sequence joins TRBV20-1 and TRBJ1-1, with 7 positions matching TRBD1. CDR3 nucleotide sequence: TGCAGTGCTAGTTTTTCGGGCAGGGGGAGCATGAACACTGAAGCTTTCTTT. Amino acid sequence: CSASFSGRGSMNTEAFF.